This entry features one TCR beta chain sequence. Its target is unknown. This entry is derived from a study of cytomegalovirus exposure and HLA in healthy donors. General study findings and limits: According to a subsequent analysis, TCR clusters from the first cohort were inclined to appear together in the 120 validation repertoires. Testing in vitro showed a few CMV-associated chains specific for CMV antigens. Cytomegalovirus association was listed for about 170 TCR beta chains.

Clones were sequenced by immunoSEQ multiplex PCR, and TCRdb holds only the in-frame ones, with some missing. The repertoire includes about 70,000 clones, over 90% of them detected once, and roughly 5% sits in the top ten. The donors were part of the roughly 120-subject validation cohort, which stood apart from the approximately 700-subject first cohort. This CDR3 has 13 residues. The V gene's germline CDR1 is SGHAT and CDR2 FQNNGV. The V gene lost 1 base and the J gene lost 10 bases, with 11 bases spanning the gap. V and J are TRBV11-2 and TRBJ2-1; no reliable D call. The source material was PBMCs. The sequence came from a man aged 18 to 29 in good health and CMV-seropositive. CDR3 loop: CASSLAGFYEQFF. The CDR3 DNA reads TGTGCCAGCAGCTTAGCCGGGTTCTACGAGCAGTTCTTC. The full variable domain, rest sourced from reference TRBV11-2 and TRBJ2-1, is EAGVAQSPRYKIIEKRQSVAFWCNPISGHATLYWYQQILGQGPKLLIQFQNNGVVDDSQLPKDRFSAERLKGVDSTLKIQPAKLEDSAVYLCASSLAGFYEQFFGPGTRLTVL.